This TCR beta chain was found in a study of blood T cell repertoires in COVID-19. Whole-study context: COVID-19 samples from acute and convalescent phases originated in the United States, Italy and Spain. PBMCs, B-cell-depleted T cells, or T cells were the source of the cDNA or gDNA that made up the material.

Germline CDR1 reads SGHAT; CDR2 reads FQNNGV. The CDR3 covers 16 residues. V gave up 6 bases and J gave up 2 bases; unmatched junction bases: 7. Under the authors' procedure: Counts of nucleated cells, estimated from reference gene primer amplification, were obtained. Repertoires were generated with immunoSEQ multiplex PCR, while TCRdb's copy carries only in-frame clones and drops some. V and J calls and clone size come straight from that table; D and trimming were deduced from the DNA. The sample lists hundreds of thousands of clones, roughly 87% occurring once. The chain links TRBV11-2 to TRBJ2-6; 7 bases line up with TRBD2. The receptor comes from a woman between 25 and 40 years old who had recovered from COVID-19. The sequencing input was PBMCs or T cells enriched from blood (not recorded which). As DNA, the CDR3 is TGTGCCAGCAGAAGGACTAGGGCTGCTGGGGCCAACGTCCTGACTTTC. Residues: CASRRTRAAGANVLTF.